These 20 T cell receptor beta chains share one sample of origin, sequenced in a study of CD8 T cells in ankylosing spondylitis. From the 5' RACE reads, TCRdb called clonotypes with MiXCR, one entry per CDR3 protein. The table shows roughly 180,000 distinct CDR3 sequences, with approximately 9% occurring only once. Sequenced material: blood, either unsorted or a sorted T cell fraction (not recorded which). Receptor source: a female donor with ankylosing spondylitis or in good health (not recorded which).

This clonotype was observed a handful of times. The chain joins TRBV19 to TRBJ2-1, with 7 nucleotides matching TRBD2. The V and J ends lost 5 bases and 1 base, in that order; junction bases with no gene match: 17. The CDR3 is made up of 19 amino acids. Germline V CDR1 and CDR2: LNHDA, SQIVND (reference sequence). CDR3: CASSSGLSFPSPSYNEQFF. For the CDR3, the DNA is TGTGCCAGTAGTTCGGGACTATCTTTTCCGAGCCCGTCCTACAATGAGCAGTTCTTC. The whole variable domain, filled in from reference TRBV19 and TRBJ2-1, reads DGGITQSPKYLFRKEGQNVTLSCEQNLNHDAMYWYRQDPGQGLRLIYYSQIVNDFQKGDIAEGYSVSREKKESFPLTVTSAQKNPTAFYLCASSSGLSFPSPSYNEQFFGPGTRLTVL.

This clonotype was found a few times. The V and J genes are TRBV7-9 and TRBJ2-1; maybe TRBD2 (6 bases). Germline V gives CDR1 SEHNR, CDR2 FQNEAQ (reference sequence). The CDR3 extends over 14 amino acids. Trimming removed 4 bases from V and 7 bases from J, with 14 bases in between. The CDR3, as DNA: TGTGCCAGCAGCTCCCTTGGGACTGGAAATGAGCAGTTCTTC. Its protein is CASSSLGTGNEQFF.

At least ten counts were recorded for this clonotype. The chain couples TRBV4-3 to TRBJ1-2; TRBD1 might be the D (6 bases). Trimming removed 4 bases at V and 5 bases at J, with 17 bases between. Germline CDR1 reads LGHNA; CDR2 reads YSLEER. This CDR3 contains 15 residues. CDR3 in DNA: TGCGCCAGCAGCCTAGATAGGCAGGGGTCGTATGGCTACACCTTC. Encoded protein: CASSLDRQGSYGYTF.

There are many counts of this clonotype. The rearrangement joins TRBV12-3 or TRBV12-4 to TRBJ2-5, with 7 positions matching TRBD2. The CDR3 runs 14 residues. The junction had 3 bases not matched to a gene; V was cut back by 1 base and J by 4 bases. The CDR3 spells CASSLGSSGETQYF. CDR3 DNA: TGTGCCAGCAGTTTAGGGTCTAGCGGAGAGACCCAGTACTTC.

The chain recombines TRBV7-9 with TRBJ1-2; D perhaps matches TRBD1 (6 bases). V lost 5 bases and J lost 1, with 11 bases in between. Germline V gene sequence: CDR1 SEHNR, CDR2 FQNEAQ (reference sequence). The CDR3 is made up of 14 amino acids. Here the CDR3 DNA reads TGTGCCAGCAGCCCAGGGGACCATAACTATGGCTACACCTTC. Amino acids: CASSPGDHNYGYTF.

This chain joins TRBV20-1 and TRBJ1-1; D ambiguous. V lost 0 bases and J 5 bases, leaving 7 bases between the germline ends. This CDR3 region has 12 residues. Germline-derived CDR1 and CDR2 are DFQATT and SNEGSKA (reference sequence). Written as DNA, the CDR3 is TGCAGTGCTAGAGACGGAGGAACTGAAGCTTTCTTT. Its translation: CSARDGGTEAFF.

In its sample, this clonotype was seen a few times. This CDR3 is CASSDLQGGRSFF. The CDR3 region has the DNA TGTGCCAGCAGCGACCTCCAGGGGGGGAGGTCTTTCTTT. The V and J genes are TRBV9 and TRBJ1-1; 7 bases are shared with TRBD1. CDR3 length: 13 amino acids. Germline V CDR1 and CDR2: SGDLS, YYNGEE. V lost 3 bases, J lost 12 bases, and 11 bases stayed unmatched.

This clonotype was found a few times. The chain links TRBV3-1 to TRBJ2-7; D remains unclear. V lost 0 bases and J 0 bases, leaving 9 bases between the germline ends. The CDR3 runs to 15 residues. Germline V gene lookup returns CDR1 LGHDT and CDR2 YNNKEL (reference sequence). CDR3 residues: CASSQESGNSYEQYF. The DNA for the CDR3 is TGTGCCAGCAGCCAAGAATCCGGCAACTCCTACGAGCAGTACTTC.

This clonotype was detected a few times. J is TRBJ2-5 and V is TRBV7-9, with a weak D call TRBD2 (6 bases). The CDR3 consists of 13 residues. Between the trimmed V and J ends, which lost 5 bases and 5 bases, there was a span of 12 bases. CDR1 is SEHNR, CDR2 FQNEAQ, per germline (reference sequence). CDR3 sequence (DNA): TGTGCCAGCAGCGGGGGGTCTACCGAGACCCAGTACTTC. Translation gives CASSGGSTETQYF.

The gene calls are TRBV7-9 and TRBJ2-1; 7 bases align to TRBD2. Trimming took 3 bases from V and 8 from J; bases not matched to a gene: 10. Germline CDR1 is SEHNR and CDR2 is FQNEAQ (reference sequence). The length of the CDR3 is 15 residues. The CDR3 DNA is TGTGCCAGCAGCTTGGGGCTAGCGGAGCCCCATGAGCAGTTCTTC. This sequence encodes CASSLGLAEPHEQFF. The variable domain in full, completed from reference TRBV7-9 and TRBJ2-1, reads DTGVSQNPRHKITKRGQNVTFRCDPISEHNRLYWYRQTLGQGPEFLTYFQNEAQLEKSRLLSDRFSAERPKGSFSTLEIQRTEQGDSAMYLCASSLGLAEPHEQFFGPGTRLTVL.

This clonotype came up many times. The chain combines TRBV11-2 with TRBJ2-2, with a tentative D call TRBD1 (5 bases). The germline V and J ends were trimmed by 1 base and 6 bases, with 12 bases remaining between them. Germline lookup yields CDR1 SGHAT and CDR2 FQNNGV. The CDR3 has 15 amino acids. CDR3 protein: CASSLVTGGPGELFF. The CDR3 nucleotides are TGTGCCAGCAGCTTAGTCACAGGTGGCCCCGGGGAGCTGTTTTTT.

The chain uses TRBV2 and TRBJ1-5, with D unclear. Germline CDR1 is SNHLY and CDR2 is FYNNEI. This CDR3 spans 16 amino acids. V lost 2 bases, J lost 1 base, and 12 bases lay in between. The CDR3 DNA reads TGTGCCAGCAGTGAATTGGGTCAGAAAAGCAATCAGCCCCAGCATTTT. It encodes CASSELGQKSNQPQHF.

This clonotype showed up just a few times. The chain uses TRBV9 and TRBJ2-1, with TRBD2 matching 13 bases. The CDR3 runs 15 residues. J gave up 9 bases and V 4 bases, and 7 bases lay outside the gene matches. Germline-derived CDR1 and CDR2 are SGDLS and YYNGEE. The CDR3 region is CASSRTSGSMVEQFF. The CDR3 nucleotides read TGTGCCAGCAGCCGGACTAGCGGGAGTATGGTTGAGCAGTTCTTC. The variable domain in full, completed from reference TRBV9 and TRBJ2-1, reads DSGVTQTPKHLITATGQRVTLRCSPRSGDLSVYWYQQSLDQGLQFLIQYYNGEERAKGNILERFSAQQFPDLHSELNLSSLELGDSALYFCASSRTSGSMVEQFFGPGTRLTVL.

This clonotype was observed many times. V is TRBV27 and J is TRBJ1-1; TRBD1 is a possible D gene (5 bases). Looked up from germline, CDR1 is MNHEY and CDR2 is SMNVEV (reference sequence). The CDR3 contains 11 residues. V was cut by 4 bases and J by 11 bases, with 11 bases left in between. CDR3 loop: CASSSGTGAFF. DNA of the CDR3: TGTGCCAGCAGTTCGGGGACTGGGGCTTTCTTT.

This clonotype was picked up a small number of times. The rearrangement joins TRBV10-3 to TRBJ1-3; D is uncertain. CDR1 is ENHRY and CDR2 is SYGVKD in the germline V gene. The CDR3 totals 15 residues. The V end lost 0 bases, the J end lost 0 bases, and 6 bases lay between the germline ends. CDR3 coding DNA: TGTGCCATCAGTGAGTCGAACGGCTCTGGAAACACCATATATTTT. This encodes CAISESNGSGNTIYF.

In this sample, this clonotype turned up many times. V is TRBV5-1 and J is TRBJ2-1; D gene uncertain. V dropped 2 bases and J dropped 3 bases, with 6 bases sitting between them. The CDR3 length is 13 residues. Germline V gene sequence: CDR1 SGHRS, CDR2 YFSETQ. The CDR3 here is CASSFSDYNEQFF. The CDR3 DNA reads TGCGCCAGCAGCTTCTCCGACTACAATGAGCAGTTCTTC.

This clonotype was seen more than once but under ten times. The chain links TRBV11-2 to TRBJ1-2, with TRBD1 as a possible D gene (6 bases). V was cut by 5 bases and J by 8 bases, with 27 bases left in between. Looked up from germline, CDR1 is SGHAT and CDR2 is FQNNGV. The CDR3 is 17 residues long. CDR3 loop: CASSPRPQGRSRGGYTF. The CDR3 DNA is TGTGCCAGCAGCCCGAGGCCACAGGGAAGAAGCCGAGGGGGCTACACCTTC.

This clonotype occurred many times. The genes are TRBV9 and TRBJ2-1, with TRBD1 matching over 7 bases. Germline CDR1 SGDLS, CDR2 YYNGEE. V shed 2 bases and J 10 bases; nucleotides not matched to a gene: 6. CDR3 length equals 13 residues. The CDR3 here is CASSVVGGEEQFF. Here the CDR3 DNA reads TGTGCCAGCAGCGTGGTAGGGGGCGAGGAGCAGTTCTTC.

This clonotype was found a few times. The chain recombines TRBV27 with TRBJ2-1; TRBD1 or TRBD2 may be the D gene (6 bases each). In germline, CDR1 is MNHEY, CDR2 SMNVEV (reference sequence). The germline V and J ends were trimmed by 5 bases and 10 bases, with 21 bases remaining between them. CDR3 length: 15 residues. The CDR3: CASSILRGALGEQFF. The CDR3 DNA sequence: TGTGCCAGCAGTATCCTAAGGGGGGCCTTAGGGGAGCAGTTCTTC.

The chain employs TRBV9 and TRBJ2-1; possible D gene TRBD1, 5 bases. Germline V gives CDR1 SGDLS, CDR2 YYNGEE. The CDR3 length is 18 residues. V was clipped by 3 bases and J by 0 bases, with 19 bases between them. The CDR3 region is CASSEPVGRTSSYNEQFF. The CDR3 bases are TGTGCCAGCAGCGAACCGGTCGGGCGGACAAGCTCCTACAATGAGCAGTTCTTC.